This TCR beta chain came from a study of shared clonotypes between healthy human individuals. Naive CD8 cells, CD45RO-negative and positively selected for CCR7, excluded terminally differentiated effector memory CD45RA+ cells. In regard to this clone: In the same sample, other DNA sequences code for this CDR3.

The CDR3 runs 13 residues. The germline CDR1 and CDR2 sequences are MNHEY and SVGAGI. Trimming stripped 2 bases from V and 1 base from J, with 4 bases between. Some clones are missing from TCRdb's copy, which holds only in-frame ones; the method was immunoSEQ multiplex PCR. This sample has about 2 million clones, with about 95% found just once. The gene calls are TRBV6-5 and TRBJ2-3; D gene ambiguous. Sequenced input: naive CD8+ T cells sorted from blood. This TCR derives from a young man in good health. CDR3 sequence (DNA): TGTGCCAGCAGTTACAGGGGCACAGATACGCAGTATTTT. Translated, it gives CASSYRGTDTQYF.